This entry describes one T cell receptor beta chain. Only in-frame clones appear in the TCRdb table, and some are missing; sequencing was by immunoSEQ multiplex PCR. The table lists fewer than 50,000 clones, 85% of them singletons. Germline V gene lookup returns CDR1 SGHDT and CDR2 YYEEEE. V was trimmed by 4 bases and J by 6 bases, leaving 19 bases between them. There are 16 residues in the CDR3. This sample was taken from a study of glioma-infiltrating T cells after dendritic cell vaccination. The rearrangement links TRBV5-6 to TRBJ2-2, with a weak D call TRBD1 (6 bases). The starting material was blood, obtained before dendritic cell vaccination. This receptor was taken from a human donor with glioblastoma. CDR3 residues: CASSQGPLALSGELFF. The CDR3 region has the DNA TGTGCCAGCAGCCAGGGGCCCCTGGCTCTCTCCGGGGAGCTGTTTTTT.